These 2 T cell receptor beta chains were sequenced from one sample in a study of blood T cells in healthy people across ages. A J-beta primer mix and a sample-barcoded 5' primer were used in a second PCR of about 7 to 12 cycles. A single record per CDR3 protein comes from TCRdb applying MiXCR to the 5' RACE reads. The sample carries 1.5 million to 2 million distinct CDR3 sequences, 28% recorded once. Sequencing was carried out using blood. Receptor source: a woman aged 30 to 39 in good health.

This clonotype came up a few times. This rearrangement joins TRBV7-2 to TRBJ2-7; D gene ambiguous. Per germline, CDR1 SGHTA and CDR2 FQGNSA. The V end lost 2 bases, the J end lost 3 bases, and 11 bases lay between the germline ends. This CDR3 is 14 amino acids long. DNA for the CDR3: TGTGCCAGCAGCTTAAGTCTAGATTACTACGAGCAGTACTTC. Translation gives CASSLSLDYYEQYF. Variable domain in full (rest from reference TRBV7-2 and TRBJ2-7): GAGVSQSPSNKVTEKGKDVELRCDPISGHTALYWYRQSLGQGLEFLIYFQGNSAPDKSGLPSDRFSAERTGGSVSTLTIQRTQQEDSAVYLCASSLSLDYYEQYFGPGTRLTVT.

This clonotype has just a few counts. The chain couples TRBV20-1 to TRBJ2-5, with D possibly matching TRBD2 (7 bases). The germline V and J ends were trimmed by 2 bases and 4 bases, with 17 bases remaining between them. The CDR3 length is 15 residues. Germline V gives CDR1 DFQATT, CDR2 SNEGSKA (reference sequence). DNA of the CDR3: TGCAGTGCTAGATTGGGGGGCGGGAGAAGAGAGACCCAGTACTTC. Its translation is CSARLGGGRRETQYF.